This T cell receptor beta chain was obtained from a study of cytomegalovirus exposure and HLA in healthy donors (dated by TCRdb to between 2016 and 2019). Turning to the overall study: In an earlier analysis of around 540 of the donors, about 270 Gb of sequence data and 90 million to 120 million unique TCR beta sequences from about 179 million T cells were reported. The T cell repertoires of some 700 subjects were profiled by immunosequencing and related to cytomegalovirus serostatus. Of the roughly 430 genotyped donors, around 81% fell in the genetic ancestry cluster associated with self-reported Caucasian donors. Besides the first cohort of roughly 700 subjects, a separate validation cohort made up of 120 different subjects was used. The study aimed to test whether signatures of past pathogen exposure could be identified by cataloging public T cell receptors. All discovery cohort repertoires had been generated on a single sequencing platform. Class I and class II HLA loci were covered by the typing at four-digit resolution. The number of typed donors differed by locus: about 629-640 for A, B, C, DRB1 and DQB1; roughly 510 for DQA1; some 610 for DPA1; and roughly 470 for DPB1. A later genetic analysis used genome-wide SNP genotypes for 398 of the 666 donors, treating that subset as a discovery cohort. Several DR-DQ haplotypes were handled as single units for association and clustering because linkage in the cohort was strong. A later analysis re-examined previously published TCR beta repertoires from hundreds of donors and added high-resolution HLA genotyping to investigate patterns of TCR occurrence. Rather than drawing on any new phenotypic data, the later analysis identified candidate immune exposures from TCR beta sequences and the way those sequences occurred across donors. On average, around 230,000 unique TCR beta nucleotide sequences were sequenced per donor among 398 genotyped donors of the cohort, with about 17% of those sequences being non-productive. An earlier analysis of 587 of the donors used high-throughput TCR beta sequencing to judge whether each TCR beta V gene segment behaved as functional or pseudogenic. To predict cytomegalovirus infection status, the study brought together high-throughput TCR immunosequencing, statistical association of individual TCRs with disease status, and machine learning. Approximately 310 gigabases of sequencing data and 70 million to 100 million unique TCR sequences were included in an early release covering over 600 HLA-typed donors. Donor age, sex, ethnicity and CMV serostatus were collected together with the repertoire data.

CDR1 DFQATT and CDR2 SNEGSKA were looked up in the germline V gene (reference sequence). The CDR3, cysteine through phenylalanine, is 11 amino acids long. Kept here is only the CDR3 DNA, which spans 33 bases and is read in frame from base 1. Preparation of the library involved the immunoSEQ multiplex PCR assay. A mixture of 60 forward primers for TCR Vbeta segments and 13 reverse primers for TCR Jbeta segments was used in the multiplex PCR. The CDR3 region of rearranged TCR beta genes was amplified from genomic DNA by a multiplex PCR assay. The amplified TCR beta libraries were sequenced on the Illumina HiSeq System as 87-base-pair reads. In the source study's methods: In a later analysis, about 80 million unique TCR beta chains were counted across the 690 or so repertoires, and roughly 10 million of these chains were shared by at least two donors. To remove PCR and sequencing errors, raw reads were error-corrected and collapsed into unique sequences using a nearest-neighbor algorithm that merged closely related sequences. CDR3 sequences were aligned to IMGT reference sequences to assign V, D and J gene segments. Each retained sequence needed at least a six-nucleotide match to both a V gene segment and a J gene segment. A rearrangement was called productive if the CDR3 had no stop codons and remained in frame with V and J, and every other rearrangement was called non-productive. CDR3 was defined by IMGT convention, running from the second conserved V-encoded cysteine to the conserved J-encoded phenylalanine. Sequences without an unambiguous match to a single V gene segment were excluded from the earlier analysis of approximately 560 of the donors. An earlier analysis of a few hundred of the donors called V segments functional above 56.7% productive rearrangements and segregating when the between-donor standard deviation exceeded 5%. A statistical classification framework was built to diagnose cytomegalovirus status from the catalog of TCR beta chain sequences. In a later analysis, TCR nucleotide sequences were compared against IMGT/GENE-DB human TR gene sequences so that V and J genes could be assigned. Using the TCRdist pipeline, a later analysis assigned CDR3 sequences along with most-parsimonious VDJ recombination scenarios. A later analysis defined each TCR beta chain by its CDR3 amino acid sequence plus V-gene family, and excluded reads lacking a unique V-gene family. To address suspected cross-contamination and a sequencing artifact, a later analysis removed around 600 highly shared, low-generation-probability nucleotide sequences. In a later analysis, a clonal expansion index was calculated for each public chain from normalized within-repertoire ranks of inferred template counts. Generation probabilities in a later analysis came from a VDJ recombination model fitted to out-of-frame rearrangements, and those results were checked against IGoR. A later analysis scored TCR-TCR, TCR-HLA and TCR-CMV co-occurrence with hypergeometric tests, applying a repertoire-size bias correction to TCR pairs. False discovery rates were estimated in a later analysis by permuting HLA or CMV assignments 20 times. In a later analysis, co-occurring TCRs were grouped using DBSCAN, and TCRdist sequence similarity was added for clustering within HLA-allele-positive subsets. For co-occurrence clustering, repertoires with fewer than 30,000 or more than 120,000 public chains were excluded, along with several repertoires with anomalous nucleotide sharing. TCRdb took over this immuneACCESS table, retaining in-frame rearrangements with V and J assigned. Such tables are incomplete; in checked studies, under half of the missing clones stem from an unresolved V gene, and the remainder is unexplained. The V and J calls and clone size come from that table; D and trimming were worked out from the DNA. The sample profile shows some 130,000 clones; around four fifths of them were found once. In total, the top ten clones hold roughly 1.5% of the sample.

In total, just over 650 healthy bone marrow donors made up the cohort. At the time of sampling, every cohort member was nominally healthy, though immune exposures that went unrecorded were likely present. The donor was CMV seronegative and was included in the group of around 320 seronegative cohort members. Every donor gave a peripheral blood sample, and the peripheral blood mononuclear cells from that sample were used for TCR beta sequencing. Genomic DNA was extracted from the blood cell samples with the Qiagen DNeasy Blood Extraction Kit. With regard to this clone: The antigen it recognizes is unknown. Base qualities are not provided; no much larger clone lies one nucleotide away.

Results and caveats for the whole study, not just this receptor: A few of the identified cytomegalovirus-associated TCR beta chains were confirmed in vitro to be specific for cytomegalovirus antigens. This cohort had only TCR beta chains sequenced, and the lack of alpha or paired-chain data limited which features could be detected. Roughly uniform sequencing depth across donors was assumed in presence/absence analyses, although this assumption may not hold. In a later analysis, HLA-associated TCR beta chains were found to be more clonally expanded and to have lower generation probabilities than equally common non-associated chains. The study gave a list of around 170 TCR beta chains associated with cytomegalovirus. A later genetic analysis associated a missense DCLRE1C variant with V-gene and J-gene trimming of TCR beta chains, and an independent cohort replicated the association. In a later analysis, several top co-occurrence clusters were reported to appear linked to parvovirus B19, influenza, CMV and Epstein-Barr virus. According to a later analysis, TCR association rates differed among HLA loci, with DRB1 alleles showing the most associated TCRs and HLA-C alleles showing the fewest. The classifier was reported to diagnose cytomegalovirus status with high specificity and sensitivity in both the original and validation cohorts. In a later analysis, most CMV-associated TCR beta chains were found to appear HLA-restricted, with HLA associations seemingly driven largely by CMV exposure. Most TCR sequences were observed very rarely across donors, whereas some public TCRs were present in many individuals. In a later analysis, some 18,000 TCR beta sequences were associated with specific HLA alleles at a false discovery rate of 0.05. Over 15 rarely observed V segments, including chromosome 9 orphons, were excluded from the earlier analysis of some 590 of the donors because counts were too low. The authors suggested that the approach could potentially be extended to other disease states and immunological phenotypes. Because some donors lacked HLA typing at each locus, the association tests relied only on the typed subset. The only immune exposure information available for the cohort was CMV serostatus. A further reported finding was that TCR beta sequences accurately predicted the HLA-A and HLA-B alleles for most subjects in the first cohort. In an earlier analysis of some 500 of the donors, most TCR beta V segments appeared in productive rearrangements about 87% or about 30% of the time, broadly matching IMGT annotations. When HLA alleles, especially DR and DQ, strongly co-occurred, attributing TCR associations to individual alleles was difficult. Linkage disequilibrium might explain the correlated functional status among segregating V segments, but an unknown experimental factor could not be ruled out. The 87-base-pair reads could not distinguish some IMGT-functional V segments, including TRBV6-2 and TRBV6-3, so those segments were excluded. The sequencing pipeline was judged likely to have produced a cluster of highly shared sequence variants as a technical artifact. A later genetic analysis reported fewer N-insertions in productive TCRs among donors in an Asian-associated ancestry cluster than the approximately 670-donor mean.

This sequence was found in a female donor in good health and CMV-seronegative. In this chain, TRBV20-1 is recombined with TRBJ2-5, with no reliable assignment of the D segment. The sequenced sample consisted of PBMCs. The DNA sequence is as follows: TGCAGCACCCACTCGGGAGAGACCCAGTACTTC. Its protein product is CSTHSGETQYF.